Each of the 16 T cell receptor beta chains below was sequenced from the same sample in a study of T cells in Graves' hyperthyroidism and ophthalmopathy. RNA transcripts served as the template for amplifying TCR beta CDR3 regions. First-round RT-PCR with HTBI primers amplified the TCR CDR3 region. TCRdb passed the multiplex PCR reads through MiXCR, listing each CDR3 protein once. The sample contains about 610,000 distinct CDR3 sequences, under 15% of which appear only once. The sample taken for sequencing was blood. The source is a middle-aged woman with Graves' ophthalmopathy.

This clonotype was counted many times. The chain carries TRBV12-3 or TRBV12-4 and TRBJ2-3, with TRBD1 matching 7 bases. Unmatched junction bases numbered 12, after V lost 4 bases and J lost 14 bases. The CDR3 is made up of 13 amino acids. The CDR3 protein is CASSSLGTERMYF. The CDR3 DNA reads as TGTGCCAGCAGTTCACTAGGGACAGAACGTATGTATTTT.

This clonotype was counted ten times or more. The J gene is TRBJ1-2, the V gene TRBV24-1; perhaps TRBD1 as D (6 bases). V was clipped by 4 bases and J by 8 bases, with 13 bases between them. Germline-derived CDR1 and CDR2 are KGHDR and SFDVKD. The CDR3 totals 13 residues. The CDR3 here is CATSEGGGRGYTF. CDR3 nucleotide sequence: TGTGCCACCAGTGAAGGGGGTGGTCGGGGCTACACCTTC.

This clonotype was counted ten times or more. V gene TRBV28 combines with J gene TRBJ2-7; D remains unclear. Germline CDR1 and CDR2: MDHEN and SYDVKM. Deletions cut 5 bases from V and 3 bases from J, with 14 bases between. This CDR3 has 14 residues. The CDR3 region has the DNA TGTGCCAGCAGTCCCCGGCCAGAAGTCTACGAGCAGTACTTC. Its translation: CASSPRPEVYEQYF.

This clonotype was seen repeatedly, ten times or more. The rearrangement joins TRBV6-1 to TRBJ1-6, with D unresolved. The CDR3 is 13 residues long. Looked up from germline, CDR1 is MNHNS and CDR2 is SASEGT. Trimming left V 1 base short and J 5 bases short, with 3 bases between. This CDR3 is CASSEVNNSPLHF. As DNA, the CDR3 is TGTGCCAGCAGTGAAGTAAATAATTCACCCCTCCACTTT.

This clonotype has at least ten counts. This chain uses TRBV28 with TRBJ2-5, with D possibly matching TRBD2 (6 bases). V was clipped by 6 bases and J by 7 bases, with 21 bases between them. Germline V CDR1 and CDR2: MDHEN, SYDVKM. The CDR3 sequence is 15 residues long. The DNA of the CDR3 is TGTGCCAGCAGACTTCCGGGGGAACCCCCAGGGACCCAGTACTTC. Encoded protein: CASRLPGEPPGTQYF.

There are many counts of this clonotype. J is TRBJ2-7 and V is TRBV10-3; perhaps TRBD2 as D (6 bases). V lost 3 bases to trimming and J lost 3 bases, with 15 bases between them. Germline V gives CDR1 ENHRY, CDR2 SYGVKD. This CDR3 is built from 15 residues. The DNA of the CDR3 is TGTGCCATCAGTGATCCCGGGAGAGTTGTCTACGAGCAGTACTTC. The encoded protein is CAISDPGRVVYEQYF.

This clonotype was counted at least ten times. The chain couples TRBV30 to TRBJ2-2, with 8 bases aligning to TRBD1. CDR3 length: 13 amino acids. Germline V gene sequence: CDR1 GTSNPN, CDR2 SVGIG (reference sequence). Unmatched junction bases numbered 4, after V lost 5 bases and J lost 5 bases. This CDR3 is CAWEGQATGELFF. CDR3 DNA: TGTGCCTGGGAGGGACAGGCGACCGGGGAGCTGTTTTTT.

The chain recombines TRBV11-2 with TRBJ1-2; TRBD1 aligns across 7 bases. CDR3 length: 17 residues. In germline, CDR1 is SGHAT, CDR2 FQNNGV. V lost 2 bases, J lost 8 bases, and 17 bases stayed unmatched. CDR3 sequence: CASSLSWLPGQINGYTF. CDR3 nucleotide sequence: TGTGCCAGCAGCTTAAGCTGGCTCCCGGGACAGATTAACGGCTACACCTTC.

This clonotype was observed at least ten times. V is TRBV15 and J is TRBJ2-5; 11 bases line up with TRBD2. Losses at the gene ends were 0 bases for V and 5 bases for J; bases not matched to a gene: 2. CDR1 and CDR2 from the germline V gene are LNHNV and YYDKDF (reference sequence). The CDR3 covers 15 residues. The CDR3 nucleotides read TGTGCCACCAGCAGAGATAGCGGGAGGGGGGAGACCCAGTACTTC. Translating gives CATSRDSGRGETQYF. The full variable domain, with the rest looked up from reference TRBV15 and TRBJ2-5, is DAMVIQNPRYQVTQFGKPVTLSCSQTLNHNVMYWYQQKSSQAPKLLFHYYDKDFNNEADTPDNFQSRRPNTSFCFLDIRSPGLGDTAMYLCATSRDSGRGETQYFGPGTRLLVL.

This chain connects TRBV19 to TRBJ2-2, with TRBD2 identical over 12 bases. Germline CDR1 LNHDA, CDR2 SQIVND (reference sequence). The CDR3 covers 15 residues. Unmatched junction bases numbered 5, after V lost 6 bases and J lost 6 bases. CDR3 bases: TGTGCCAGTAGGAGACTAGCGGGAGAGGCCGGGGAGCTGTTTTTT. Its translation: CASRRLAGEAGELFF.

This clonotype was found many times. This rearrangement joins TRBV19 to TRBJ2-2; 7 bases agree with TRBD2. The CDR3 loop spans 14 amino acids. Germline values: CDR1 LNHDA, CDR2 SQIVND (reference sequence). V was pared by 6 bases and J by 3 bases, with 4 bases of the junction left unmatched. In DNA form, the CDR3 reads TGTGCCAGTAGGGCGGGAGACCACACCGGGGAGCTGTTTTTT. Protein: CASRAGDHTGELFF.

This rearrangement joins TRBV4-1 to TRBJ1-3, with D perhaps TRBD1 (6 bases). Germline V gene lookup returns CDR1 MGHRA and CDR2 YSYEKL. Trimming cost V 5 bases and J 4 bases, with 15 bases left between them. This CDR3 region has 15 residues. The CDR3 protein is CASSAQGFLGNTIYF. DNA for the CDR3: TGCGCCAGCAGCGCCCAGGGGTTTTTAGGAAACACCATATATTTT.

This clonotype was counted at least ten times. The chain uses TRBV28 and TRBJ2-7; TRBD1 matches 7 bases. The V segment lost 6 bases and the J segment 5 bases; nucleotides outside the gene matches: 7. CDR3 length: 13 amino acids. CDR1 is MDHEN, CDR2 SYDVKM, per germline. The CDR3 sequence is CASRPTGFDEQYF. DNA of the CDR3: TGTGCCAGCAGGCCGACAGGGTTCGACGAGCAGTACTTC. Full variable domain (outside the CDR3, taken from reference TRBV28 and TRBJ2-7): DVKVTQSSRYLVKRTGEKVFLECVQDMDHENMFWYRQDPGLGLRLIYFSYDVKMKEKGDIPEGYSVSREKKERFSLILESASTNQTSMYLCASRPTGFDEQYFGPGTRLTVT.

This clonotype was detected many times. This chain connects TRBV7-3 to TRBJ2-7; 10 nucleotides agree with TRBD2. This CDR3 spans 15 amino acids. V lost 5 bases and J lost 4; bases outside the gene matches: 8. Germline V gene lookup returns CDR1 SGHTA and CDR2 FQGTGA. The CDR3 loop is CASSPTGTSVYEQYF. CDR3 nucleotides: TGTGCCAGCAGCCCGACAGGGACTAGCGTGTACGAGCAGTACTTC.

In this sample, this clonotype turned up many times. The chain links TRBV7-2 to TRBJ1-1; the D gene is possibly TRBD1 (5 bases). Germline CDR1 reads SGHTA; CDR2 reads FQGNSA. Between the trimmed V and J ends, which lost 1 base and 0 bases, there was a span of 9 bases. CDR3 length equals 15 residues. This CDR3 is CASSLVDSMNTEAFF. The CDR3 DNA reads TGTGCCAGCAGCTTAGTCGACAGCATGAACACTGAAGCTTTCTTT. The full variable domain, in which reference TRBV7-2 and TRBJ1-1 provide the parts outside the CDR3, is GAGVSQSPSNKVTEKGKDVELRCDPISGHTALYWYRQSLGQGLEFLIYFQGNSAPDKSGLPSDRFSAERTGGSVSTLTIQRTQQEDSAVYLCASSLVDSMNTEAFFGQGTRLTVV.

A word on this clonotype: It may be a read error: a sequence one base away is much more abundant. The chain has TRBV30 and TRBJ2-7, with TRBD1 identical over 8 bases. The CDR3 has 13 residues. CDR1 is GTSNPN and CDR2 is SVGIG in the germline V gene (reference sequence). Here the CDR3 DNA reads TGTGCCTCTGACAGGGGAGGCCTCTACGGGCAGTACTTC. It is translated as CASDRGGLYGQYF.